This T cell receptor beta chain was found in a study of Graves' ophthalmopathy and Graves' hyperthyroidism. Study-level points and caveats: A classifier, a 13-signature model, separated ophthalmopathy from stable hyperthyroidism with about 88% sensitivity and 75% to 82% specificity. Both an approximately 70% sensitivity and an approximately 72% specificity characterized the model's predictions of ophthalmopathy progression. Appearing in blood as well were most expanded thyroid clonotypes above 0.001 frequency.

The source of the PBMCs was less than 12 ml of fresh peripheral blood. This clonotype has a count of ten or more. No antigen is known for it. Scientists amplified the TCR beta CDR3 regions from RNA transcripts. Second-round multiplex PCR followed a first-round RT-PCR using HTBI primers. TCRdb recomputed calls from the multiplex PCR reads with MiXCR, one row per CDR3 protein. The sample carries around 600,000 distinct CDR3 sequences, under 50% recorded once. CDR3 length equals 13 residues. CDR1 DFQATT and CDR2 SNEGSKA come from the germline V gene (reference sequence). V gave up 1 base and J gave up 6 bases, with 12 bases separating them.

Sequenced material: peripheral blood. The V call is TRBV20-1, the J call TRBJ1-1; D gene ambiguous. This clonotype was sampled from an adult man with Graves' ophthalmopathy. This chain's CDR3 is CSARGAVKAEAFF. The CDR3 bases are TGCAGTGCTAGAGGCGCAGTGAAAGCTGAAGCTTTCTTT.